This T cell receptor (beta chain) was identified in a study of cytotoxic CD8 clonotypes in ibrutinib-treated CLL. Assay: immunoSEQ multiplex PCR; the TCRdb copy retains only in-frame clones and omits some. Of some 300,000 clones listed, approximately 80% are singletons. This CDR3 is built from 16 residues. The junction had 10 bases not matched to a gene; V was cut back by 3 bases and J by 3 bases. Germline V gene lookup returns CDR1 ENHRY and CDR2 SYGVKD. This TCR was sampled from a human donor with chronic lymphocytic leukemia. The source was PBMCs, collected before ibrutinib treatment. This rearrangement joins TRBV10-3 to TRBJ2-5; 7 positions match TRBD1. The DNA of the CDR3 is TGTGCCATCAGTGATCCTCGGACAGGAGACGAAGAGACCCAGTACTTC. Amino acids: CAISDPRTGDEETQYF.